This TCR beta chain was identified during a study of human T cells and chemical hapten exposure. Overall study context: The study enrolled mostly female patients with alopecia areata, totalis or universalis. Across samples, TCR yields varied, mostly owing to small differences in pooled library volumes.

In regard to this clonotype: Its antigen remains unknown.

The study's findings and limits: Expanded TCRs were compared with controls, and the expanded TCRs formed significantly more large CDR3 similarity clusters.

As to time point: patch test 3, about 24 weeks after DPC sensitization. Treatment: therapeutic diphenylcyclopropenone sensitization with weekly scalp DPC. The library attached unique molecular identifiers to individual cDNA molecules. Using its own MiXCR run on the RACE reads, TCRdb lists one record per CDR3 protein. The table includes 190,000 or so distinct CDR3 sequences, under 30% detected once. CDR1 is MGHRA, CDR2 YSYEKL, per germline. The length of the CDR3 is 16 residues. The ends were cut back, 0 bases at V and 3 bases at J, with 12 bases in the middle. The J gene is TRBJ1-3, the V gene TRBV4-1, with D uncertain. This clonotype was sampled from a woman between 40 and 50 years old with alopecia areata. Some clones in this sample may be carry-over from other donors' samples. The specimen was whole blood, collected in connection with sensitization to the hapten diphenylcyclopropenone (DPC). CDR3 protein: CASSQDPRPSGNTIYF. CDR3 nucleotides: TGCGCCAGCAGCCAAGATCCCAGACCGAGTGGAAACACCATATATTTT.